This T cell receptor (beta chain) was profiled in a study of technical replicates of blood from a handful of donors. Germline V gene data show CDR1 as KGHSH and CDR2 as LQKENI. V lost 4 bases to trimming and J lost 4 bases; unmatched junction nucleotides: 20. CDR3 length: 19 residues. Some clones are missing from TCRdb's copy, which holds only in-frame ones; the method was immunoSEQ multiplex PCR. The sample carries about 16,000 clones, more than 75% recorded once. This chain uses TRBV18 with TRBJ2-5, with TRBD1 matching over 8 bases. Sequenced material: PBMCs. The receptor was isolated from a human donor in good health. CDR3 residues: CASSLGTGGNYGLVETQYF. The CDR3 DNA reads as TGTGCCAGCTCACTCGGGACAGGAGGGAATTACGGATTAGTAGAGACCCAGTACTTC.